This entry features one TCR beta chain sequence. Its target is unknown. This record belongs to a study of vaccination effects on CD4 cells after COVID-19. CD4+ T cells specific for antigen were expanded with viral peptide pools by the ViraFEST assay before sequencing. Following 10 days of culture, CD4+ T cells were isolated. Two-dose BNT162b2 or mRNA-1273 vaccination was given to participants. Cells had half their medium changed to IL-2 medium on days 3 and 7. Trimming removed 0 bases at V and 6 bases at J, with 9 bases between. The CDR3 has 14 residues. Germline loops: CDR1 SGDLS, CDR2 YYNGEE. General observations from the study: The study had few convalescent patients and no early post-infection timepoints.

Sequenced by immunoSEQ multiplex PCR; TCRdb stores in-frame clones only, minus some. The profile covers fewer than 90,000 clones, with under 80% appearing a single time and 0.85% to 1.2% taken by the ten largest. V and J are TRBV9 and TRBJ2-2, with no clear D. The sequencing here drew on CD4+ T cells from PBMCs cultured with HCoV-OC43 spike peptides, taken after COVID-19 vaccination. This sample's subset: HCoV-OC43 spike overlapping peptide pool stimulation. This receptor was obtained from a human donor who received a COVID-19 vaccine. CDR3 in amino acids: CASSVVPGPGELFF. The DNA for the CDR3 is TGTGCCAGCAGCGTAGTACCGGGTCCCGGGGAGCTGTTTTTT.